Following are 22 T cell receptor beta chains from one sample sequenced in a study of OX40 agonist ivuxolimab in advanced cancers. Assay used: immunoSEQ multiplex PCR; TCRdb lists only in-frame clones, some missing. The sample shows 34,000 or so clones, 75% to 85% of them seen only once. Sample: CD4+ or CD8+ T cells sorted from blood, taken in a trial of the OX40 agonist ivuxolimab. These receptors originate from an adult with an advanced solid tumor such as melanoma, head and neck, liver or kidney cancer.

The chain combines TRBV5-4 with TRBJ2-7; the match to TRBD1 covers 9 bases. V was pared by 4 bases and J by 2 bases, with 10 bases of the junction left unmatched. The CDR3 runs 16 residues. Germline V lookup: CDR1 SGHNT, CDR2 YYREEE (reference sequence). Here the CDR3 DNA reads TGTGCCAGCAGCATAAACAGGGGGCGCGCCCCCTACGAGCAGTACTTC. Encoded protein: CASSINRGRAPYEQYF.

This chain uses TRBV7-9 with TRBJ1-1, with D perhaps TRBD1 (5 bases). V was trimmed by 4 bases and J by 4 bases, leaving 13 bases between them. Germline V gene lookup returns CDR1 SEHNR and CDR2 FQNEAQ (reference sequence). The CDR3 extends over 14 amino acids. CDR3 residues: CASSYDGGSTEAFF. The CDR3 coding sequence is TGTGCCAGCAGCTACGATGGGGGAAGCACTGAAGCTTTCTTT.

The V and J genes are TRBV5-6 and TRBJ2-5, with TRBD1 identical over 7 bases. This CDR3 has 12 amino acids. The germline V gene encodes CDR1 SGHDT and CDR2 YYEEEE. V lost 4 bases and J lost 7; bases outside the gene matches: 4. The CDR3 is CASSPQGRTQYF. The CDR3 DNA reads as TGTGCCAGCAGCCCACAGGGGAGGACCCAGTACTTC.

V is TRBV30 and J is TRBJ2-7, with D perhaps TRBD2 (6 bases). Germline V lookup: CDR1 GTSNPN, CDR2 SVGIG (reference sequence). This CDR3 is 15 amino acids long. V was trimmed by 0 bases and J by 3 bases, leaving 15 bases between them. The CDR3 spells CAWSVGGYGGYEQYF. The CDR3 DNA reads as TGTGCCTGGAGTGTGGGGGGATACGGGGGCTACGAGCAGTACTTC. Using reference TRBV30 and TRBJ2-7 for the parts outside the CDR3, the full variable domain is SQTIHQWPATLVQPVGSPLSLECTVEGTSNPNLYWYRQAAGRGLQLLFYSVGIGQISSEVPQNLSASRPQDRQFILSSKKLLLSDSGFYLCAWSVGGYGGYEQYFGPGTRLTVT.

The V gene is TRBV9, the J gene TRBJ2-2; D is ambiguous. Trimming removed 0 bases at V and 0 bases at J, with 12 bases between. The CDR3 extends over 17 amino acids. Germline V gives CDR1 SGDLS, CDR2 YYNGEE. The CDR3 DNA follows: TGTGCCAGCAGCGTAGGGAGTGGGCCAACGAACACCGGGGAGCTGTTTTTT. Translation gives CASSVGSGPTNTGELFF.

The genes are TRBV6-5 and TRBJ2-7, with 9 bases lining up with TRBD2. With 9 bases clipped from V and 1 base from J, the junction kept 7 bases outside the gene matches. The CDR3 covers 14 residues. Germline assignment: CDR1 MNHEY and CDR2 SVGAGI. CDR3 DNA sequence: TGTGCCAGTCATAGCGGGGGCTTATCCTACGAGCAGTACTTC. It is translated as CASHSGGLSYEQYF.

This clone was observed a handful of times. CDR3: CASSPGGYSGNTIYF. CDR3 nucleotides: TGTGCCAGCAGCCCAGGGGGCTACTCTGGAAACACCATATATTTT. The rearrangement joins TRBV7-3 to TRBJ1-3, with 8 positions matching TRBD1. V lost 5 bases, J lost 0 bases, and 3 bases stayed unmatched. CDR1 and CDR2 from the germline V gene are SGHTA and FQGTGA. The CDR3 length is 15 residues.

This clone was detected a few times. The genes are TRBV19 and TRBJ2-3, with unresolved D. Trimming shortened V by 3 bases and J by 1 base, and 11 bases separated the two germline ends. Germline values: CDR1 LNHDA, CDR2 SQIVND (reference sequence). This CDR3 has 15 residues. CDR3 in amino acids: CASSIKGERTDTQYF. The CDR3 DNA reads as TGTGCCAGTAGTATTAAGGGCGAACGCACAGATACGCAGTATTTT.

The chain employs TRBV5-6 and TRBJ1-6, with TRBD1 matching 8 bases. Trimming cost V 2 bases and J 10 bases; bases outside gene matches: 8. This CDR3 comprises 15 residues. In germline, CDR1 is SGHDT, CDR2 YYEEEE. CDR3 DNA sequence: TGTGCCAGCAGCTTTTTACAGGGGGACTCGTCACCCCTCCACTTT. This sequence encodes CASSFLQGDSSPLHF.

CDR3 loop: CAISEGLDYYYNEQFF. CDR3 DNA sequence: TGTGCCATCAGTGAGGGCTTGGACTACTATTACAATGAGCAGTTCTTC. The J gene is TRBJ2-1, the V gene TRBV10-3, with D maybe TRBD2 (6 bases). V gave up 2 bases and J gave up 4 bases, with 15 bases separating them. This CDR3 is built from 16 residues. Germline V gives CDR1 ENHRY, CDR2 SYGVKD.

V gene TRBV5-1 combines with J gene TRBJ1-1, with D uncertain. The CDR3 contains 13 residues. Germline CDR1 reads SGHRS; CDR2 reads YFSETQ. Trimming removed 5 bases from V and 0 bases from J, with 8 bases in between. The CDR3 protein is CASRWQLNTEAFF. CDR3 DNA sequence: TGCGCCAGCAGATGGCAGCTGAACACTGAAGCTTTCTTT.

The rearrangement links TRBV4-1 to TRBJ2-2, with unresolved D. Germline V CDR1 and CDR2: MGHRA, YSYEKL. With 3 bases removed from V and 1 base from J, the gap between germline ends came to 9 bases. The CDR3 loop spans 15 amino acids. CDR3 nucleotides: TGCGCCAGCAGCCAGGGTCAGGAGAACACCGGGGAGCTGTTTTTT. It is translated as CASSQGQENTGELFF.

J is TRBJ2-3 and V is TRBV11-1; TRBD2 aligns across 13 bases. With 5 bases clipped from V and 6 bases from J, the junction kept 8 bases outside the gene matches. This CDR3 is 16 amino acids long. Germline assignment: CDR1 SGHAT and CDR2 FQDESV (reference sequence). The CDR3 bases are TGTGCCAGCAGCCTGGGACTAGCGGGATTTGGGGATACGCAGTATTTT. It yields the protein CASSLGLAGFGDTQYF.

J is TRBJ2-3 and V is TRBV7-2; 7 positions agree with TRBD1. Germline-derived CDR1 and CDR2 are SGHTA and FQGNSA. This CDR3 comprises 13 residues. V lost 4 bases, J lost 14 bases, and 12 bases stayed unmatched. The CDR3 nucleotides are TGTGCCAGCAGCTACAACCGGGACAGCCGGTGGTATTTT. Residues: CASSYNRDSRWYF.

The chain carries TRBV7-2 and TRBJ1-6; a weak D match, TRBD1 (5 bases). Trimming took 5 bases from V and 9 from J, leaving 17 bases between them. CDR3 length: 15 amino acids. In germline, CDR1 is SGHTA, CDR2 FQGNSA. In nucleotides, the CDR3 is TGTGCCAGCAGCCCGTTCGGGCAGGGAAGTTCACCCCTCCACTTT. Its protein is CASSPFGQGSSPLHF.

The V and J genes are TRBV4-1 and TRBJ1-5; the match to TRBD1 covers 7 bases. Germline V gives CDR1 MGHRA, CDR2 YSYEKL. The CDR3 is made up of 15 amino acids. V gave up 6 bases and J gave up 5 bases; unmatched junction bases: 10. CDR3 sequence: CASSPTQGGHQPQHF. Here the CDR3 DNA reads TGCGCCAGCAGTCCAACTCAGGGGGGTCATCAGCCCCAGCATTTT.

This clone came up a few times. The chain recombines TRBV5-1 with TRBJ1-1, with D possibly being TRBD1 (5 bases). The CDR3 covers 16 residues. Trimming cost V 4 bases and J 5 bases, with 21 bases left between them. Germline V lookup: CDR1 SGHRS, CDR2 YFSETQ. The CDR3 region is CASSPSGGGGRTEAFF. CDR3 nucleotides: TGCGCCAGCAGCCCGTCCGGGGGGGGAGGGCGGACTGAAGCTTTCTTT. Filled out from reference TRBV5-1 and TRBJ1-1, the complete variable domain reads KAGVTQTPRYLIKTRGQQVTLSCSPISGHRSVSWYQQTPGQGLQFLFEYFSETQRNKGNFPGRFSGRQFSNSRSEMNVSTLELGDSALYLCASSPSGGGGRTEAFFGQGTRLTVV.

The V and J genes are TRBV5-6 and TRBJ2-3, with D tentatively TRBD2 (5 bases). V lost 1 base and J lost 2, with 14 bases in between. Germline lookup yields CDR1 SGHDT and CDR2 YYEEEE. CDR3 length equals 16 residues. The CDR3 DNA reads as TGTGCCAGCAGCTTGTCTCGAGACTACTACACAGATACGCAGTATTTT. This translates into CASSLSRDYYTDTQYF.

V gene TRBV18 combines with J gene TRBJ2-2; 8 positions agree with TRBD1. The germline V gene has CDR1 KGHSH and CDR2 LQKENI. CDR3 length equals 16 residues. The V and J ends lost 5 bases and 4 bases, in that order; junction bases with no gene match: 9. The CDR3 here is CASSSETGEVTGELFF. The CDR3, as DNA: TGTGCCAGCTCATCAGAGACAGGGGAGGTCACCGGGGAGCTGTTTTTT.

The chain carries TRBV2 and TRBJ1-5; the match to TRBD1 covers 7 bases. Germline CDR1 reads SNHLY; CDR2 reads FYNNEI. The CDR3 is 16 residues long. V shed 5 bases and J 0 bases; nucleotides not matched to a gene: 7. The CDR3 is CASSKETGYSNQPQHF. The DNA for the CDR3 is TGTGCCAGCAGTAAAGAGACAGGGTATAGCAATCAGCCCCAGCATTTT.

This clone was found once. The V gene is TRBV2, the J gene TRBJ2-7; a weak D match, TRBD1 (6 bases). Trimming left V 8 bases short and J 3 bases short, with 14 bases between. From germline, CDR1 is SNHLY and CDR2 FYNNEI. The CDR3 totals 13 residues. The CDR3 here is CASCRDINYEQYF. CDR3 in DNA: TGTGCCAGCTGTCGGGACATAAACTACGAGCAGTACTTC.

CDR3 residues: CASSERGDSPLHF. The CDR3 DNA reads as TGTGCCAGCAGTGAAAGGGGGGATTCACCCCTCCACTTT. The V and J genes are TRBV2 and TRBJ1-6; possibly TRBD1 for D (6 bases). Germline CDR1 SNHLY, CDR2 FYNNEI. The ends were cut back, 2 bases at V and 8 bases at J, with 7 bases in the middle. CDR3 length: 13 amino acids. The entire variable domain, with the rest obtained from reference TRBV2 and TRBJ1-6, is as follows: EPEVTQTPSHQVTQMGQEVILRCVPISNHLYFYWYRQILGQKVEFLVSFYNNEISEKSEIFDDQFSVERPDGSNFTLKIRSTKLEDSAMYFCASSERGDSPLHFGNGTRLTVT.